The sequence of this T cell receptor beta chain was determined in a study of OX40 agonist ivuxolimab in advanced cancers. For context, the study as a whole: Ivuxolimab, which targeted the costimulatory receptor OX40 (CD134), was an agonistic, fully human IgG2 monoclonal antibody. Of the roughly 54 dose-escalation patients, hepatocellular carcinoma was present in about 20, melanoma in roughly 15, renal cell carcinoma in 9 and head and neck cancer in 9. The point of sequencing TCRbeta in the periphery was to test whether ivuxolimab changed TCR sequence diversity and drove clonal T-cell expansion. Patients were allowed to have had prior anti-PD-1, anti-PD-L1 or anti-CTLA-4 therapy, and approximately 39% of the dose-escalation patients had been treated with checkpoint inhibitors. Intravenous ivuxolimab was administered to patients every 2 weeks at six dose levels: 0.01, 0.1, 0.3, 1.5, 3 and 10 mg/kg. The paper reports the monotherapy dose-escalation portion (N of about 56 patients) of the phase I ivuxolimab trial. The dose-escalation cohort was about 83% male with a mean age of about 60 years, ranging from roughly 20 to 80. Partial responses were achieved by three dose-escalation patients, of whom one had hepatocellular carcinoma and two had cutaneous melanoma. Study-wide conclusions, independent of this receptor: At doses from 0.1 to 3.0 mg/kg, clonal expansion was seen in both CD4+ and CD8+ blood T cells between baseline and week 6. Which antigens the clonally expanded peripheral T cells were specific for was not determined. Partial responders in the 0.1-3.0 mg/kg groups had among the lowest normalized peripheral clonal expansion, especially among CD8+ T cells. Low levels of normalized T-cell clonal expansion were also seen in some patients who did not respond. On average, CD8+ T cells showed more expanded clones than CD4+ T cells after ivuxolimab.

The trial excluded patients who had a history of autoimmune disease or were on systemic immunosuppression. Peripheral blood for TCR sequencing was collected from all dose cohorts at baseline, on cycle 4 day 1, and on cycle 7 day 1. Samples came from an open-label, multicenter, first-in-human phase I dose-escalation trial of ivuxolimab. Adults with locally advanced or metastatic head and neck squamous cell, hepatocellular, melanoma or renal cell carcinoma were enrolled in the trial. Before TCR sequencing, CD4+ T cells and CD8+ T cells from peripheral blood were sorted into separate populations. Genomic DNA was isolated from the sorted cells so that the TCRbeta CDR3 region could be sequenced. The immunoSEQ Assay was used to sequence the TCRbeta CDR3 regions. Held by TCRdb, this immuneACCESS table contains in-frame sequences only and omits some clones. Under half of the omission traces to an unresolved V gene where checked; the cause of the rest is unknown. Present in this sample are roughly 81,000 clones, over 75% of which were seen just once. The ten biggest clones cover around 5.1% of the sample.

Only a few counts were recorded for this clone. Its antigen is not yet known. Base qualities are not at hand, and no much larger clone is one base apart. From a lookup of the germline V gene, CDR1 and CDR2 are MDHEN and SYDVKM. Trimming accounts for 3 bases at V and 2 bases at J, while the number of junction bases matched to no gene is 5. The CDR3 numbers 15 residues from cysteine through phenylalanine. Only the CDR3 DNA stays, 45 bases, in frame from base 1. The rearrangement combines TRBV28 with TRBJ1-1; TRBD1 matches 8 bases in the middle. Source: CD4+ or CD8+ T cells sorted from blood, taken in a trial of the OX40 agonist ivuxolimab. The sequence derives from an adult with an advanced solid tumor such as melanoma, head and neck, liver or kidney cancer. The nucleotide sequence reads TGTGCCAGCAGTTTGACAGGGGTAGGCAACACTGAAGCTTTCTTT. The resulting protein is CASSLTGVGNTEAFF.